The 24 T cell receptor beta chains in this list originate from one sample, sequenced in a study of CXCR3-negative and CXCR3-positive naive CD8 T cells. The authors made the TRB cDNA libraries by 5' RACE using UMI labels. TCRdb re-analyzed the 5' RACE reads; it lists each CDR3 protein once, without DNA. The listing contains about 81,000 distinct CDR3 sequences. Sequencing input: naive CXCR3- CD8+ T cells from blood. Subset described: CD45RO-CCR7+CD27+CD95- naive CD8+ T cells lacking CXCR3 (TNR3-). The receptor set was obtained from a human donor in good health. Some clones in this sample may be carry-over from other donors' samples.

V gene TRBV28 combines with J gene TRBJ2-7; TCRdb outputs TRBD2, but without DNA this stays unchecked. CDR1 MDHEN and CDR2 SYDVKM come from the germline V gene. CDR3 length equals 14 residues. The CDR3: CATAGGAGVYEQYF.

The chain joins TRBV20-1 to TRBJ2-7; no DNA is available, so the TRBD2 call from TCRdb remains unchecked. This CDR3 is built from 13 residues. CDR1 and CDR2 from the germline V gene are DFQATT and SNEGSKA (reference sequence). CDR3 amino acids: CSARTSGRDEQYF.

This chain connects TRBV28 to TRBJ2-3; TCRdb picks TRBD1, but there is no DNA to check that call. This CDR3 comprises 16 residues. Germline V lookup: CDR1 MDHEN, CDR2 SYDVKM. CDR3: CASSSTGVAPADTQYF.

The CDR3 protein is CASRASGLTYEQYF. The V and J genes are TRBV10-2 and TRBJ2-7; TCRdb lists TRBD2, though no DNA is available to test this call. Germline CDR1 WSHSY, CDR2 SAAADI. The CDR3 has 14 amino acids.

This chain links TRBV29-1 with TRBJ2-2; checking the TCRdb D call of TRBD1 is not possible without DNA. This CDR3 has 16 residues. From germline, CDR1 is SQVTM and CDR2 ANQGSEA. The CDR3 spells CSVEDVGGMNTGELFF.

The CDR3 reads CASSLGQNYEQYF. The chain couples TRBV9 to TRBJ2-7; TCRdb names TRBD1, which stays unverified in the absence of DNA. Germline CDR1 reads SGDLS; CDR2 reads YYNGEE. The CDR3 consists of 13 residues.

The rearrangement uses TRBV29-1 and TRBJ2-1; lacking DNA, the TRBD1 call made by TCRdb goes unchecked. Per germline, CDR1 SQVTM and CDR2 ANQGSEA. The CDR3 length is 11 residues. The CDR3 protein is CSVHRGNEQFF.

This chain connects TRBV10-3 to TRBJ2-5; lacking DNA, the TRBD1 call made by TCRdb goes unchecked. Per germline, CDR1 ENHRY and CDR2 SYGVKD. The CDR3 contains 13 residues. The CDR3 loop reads CAIKDRVQETQYF.

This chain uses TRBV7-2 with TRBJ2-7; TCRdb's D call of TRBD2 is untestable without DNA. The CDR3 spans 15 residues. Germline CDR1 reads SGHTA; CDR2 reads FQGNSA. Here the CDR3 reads CASSWERGGSYEQYF.

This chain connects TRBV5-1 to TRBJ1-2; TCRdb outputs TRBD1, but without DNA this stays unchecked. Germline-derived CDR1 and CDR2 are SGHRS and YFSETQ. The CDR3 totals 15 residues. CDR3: CASSLVGDSFAGYTF.

This CDR3 reads CASSPPAGPNTGELFF. This chain uses TRBV18 with TRBJ2-2; lacking DNA, the TRBD1 call made by TCRdb goes unchecked. Germline V gene data show CDR1 as KGHSH and CDR2 as LQKENI. The CDR3 covers 16 residues. The full variable domain, its missing parts supplied by reference TRBV18 and TRBJ2-2, is NAGVMQNPRHLVRRRGQEARLRCSPMKGHSHVYWYRQLPEEGLKFMVYLQKENIIDESGMPKERFSAEFPKEGPSILRIQQVVRGDSAAYFCASSPPAGPNTGELFFGEGSRLTVL.

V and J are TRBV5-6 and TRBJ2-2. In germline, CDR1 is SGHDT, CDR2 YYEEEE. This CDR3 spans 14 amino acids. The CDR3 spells CASSWTENTGELFF. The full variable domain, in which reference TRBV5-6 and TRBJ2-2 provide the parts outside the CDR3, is DAGVTQSPTHLIKTRGQQVTLRCSPKSGHDTVSWYQQALGQGPQFIFQYYEEEERQRGNFPDRFSGHQFPNYSSELNVNALLLGDSALYLCASSWTENTGELFFGEGSRLTVL.

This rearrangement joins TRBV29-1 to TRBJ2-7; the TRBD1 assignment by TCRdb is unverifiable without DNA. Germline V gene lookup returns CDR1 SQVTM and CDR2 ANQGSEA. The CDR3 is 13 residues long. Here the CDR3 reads CSVQPGQGHEQYF.

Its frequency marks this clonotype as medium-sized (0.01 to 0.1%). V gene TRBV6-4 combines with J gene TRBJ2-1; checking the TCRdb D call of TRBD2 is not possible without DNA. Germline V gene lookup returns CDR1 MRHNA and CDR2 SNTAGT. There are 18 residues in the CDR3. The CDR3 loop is CASSFTQNGLANHNEQFF.

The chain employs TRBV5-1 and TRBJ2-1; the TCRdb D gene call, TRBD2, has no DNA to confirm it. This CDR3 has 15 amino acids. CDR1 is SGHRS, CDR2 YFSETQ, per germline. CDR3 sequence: CASSPTGGPVNEQFF.

CDR3: CSVGIGDEQFF. This chain links TRBV29-1 with TRBJ2-1. In germline, CDR1 is SQVTM, CDR2 ANQGSEA. This CDR3 has 11 residues.

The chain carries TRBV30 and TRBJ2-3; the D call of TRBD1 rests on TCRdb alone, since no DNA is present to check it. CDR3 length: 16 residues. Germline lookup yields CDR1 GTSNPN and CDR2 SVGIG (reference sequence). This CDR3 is CAWRPGTGDFADTQYF.

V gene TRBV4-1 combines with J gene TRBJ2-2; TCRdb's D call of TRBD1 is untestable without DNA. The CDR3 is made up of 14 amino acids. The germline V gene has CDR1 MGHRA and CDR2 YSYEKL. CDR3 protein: CASSQDDRAGELFF.

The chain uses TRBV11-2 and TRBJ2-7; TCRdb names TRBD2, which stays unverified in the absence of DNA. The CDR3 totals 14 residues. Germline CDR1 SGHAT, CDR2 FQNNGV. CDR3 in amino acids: CASSLGGLPYEQYF.

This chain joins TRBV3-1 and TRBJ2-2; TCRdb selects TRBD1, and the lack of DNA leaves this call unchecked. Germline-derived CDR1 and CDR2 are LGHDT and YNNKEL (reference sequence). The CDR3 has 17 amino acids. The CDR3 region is CASSQDLSGSNTGELFF.

The CDR3 sequence is CASSPPGTASTGELFF. The rearrangement links TRBV18 to TRBJ2-2; the D call from TCRdb, TRBD1, cannot be confirmed without DNA. CDR1 and CDR2 (germline): KGHSH, LQKENI. The CDR3 consists of 16 residues.

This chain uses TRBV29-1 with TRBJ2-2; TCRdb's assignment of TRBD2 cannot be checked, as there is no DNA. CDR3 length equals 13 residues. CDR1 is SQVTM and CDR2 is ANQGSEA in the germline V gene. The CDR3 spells CSVEEGATGELFF.

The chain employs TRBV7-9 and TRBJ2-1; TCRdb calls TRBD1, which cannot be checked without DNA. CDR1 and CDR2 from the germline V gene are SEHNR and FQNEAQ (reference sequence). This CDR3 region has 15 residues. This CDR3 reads CASSSTGGADNEQFF.

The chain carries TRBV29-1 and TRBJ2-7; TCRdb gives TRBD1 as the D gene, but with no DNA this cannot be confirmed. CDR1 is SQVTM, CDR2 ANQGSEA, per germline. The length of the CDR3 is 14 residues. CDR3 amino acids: CSVEDGDRTYEQYF.